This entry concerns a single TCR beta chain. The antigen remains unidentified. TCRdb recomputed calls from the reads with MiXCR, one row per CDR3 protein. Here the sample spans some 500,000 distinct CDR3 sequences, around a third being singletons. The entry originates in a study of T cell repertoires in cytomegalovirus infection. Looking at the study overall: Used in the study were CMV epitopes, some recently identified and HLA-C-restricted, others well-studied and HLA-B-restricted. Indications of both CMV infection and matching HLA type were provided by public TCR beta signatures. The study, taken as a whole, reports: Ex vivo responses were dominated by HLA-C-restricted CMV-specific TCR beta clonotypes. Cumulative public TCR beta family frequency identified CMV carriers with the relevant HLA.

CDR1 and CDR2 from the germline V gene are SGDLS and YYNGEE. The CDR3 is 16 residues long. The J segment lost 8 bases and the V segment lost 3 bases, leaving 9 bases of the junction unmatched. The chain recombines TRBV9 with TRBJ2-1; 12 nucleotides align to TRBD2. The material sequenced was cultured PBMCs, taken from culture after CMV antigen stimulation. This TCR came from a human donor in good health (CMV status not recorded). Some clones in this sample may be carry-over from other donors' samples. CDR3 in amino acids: CASSGTGTSGLDEQFF. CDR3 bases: TGTGCCAGCAGCGGCACCGGGACTAGCGGGCTCGATGAGCAGTTCTTC.